The subject of this entry is one TCR beta chain. At one end the junction does not follow the germline gene, possibly because of a read error. These data are taken from a study of blood T cell repertoires in COVID-19. Study at large: In each case, the material was cDNA or gDNA derived from T cells, B-cell-depleted T cells, or PBMCs.

Profiled with immunoSEQ multiplex PCR; TCRdb holds only in-frame clones, not every one. The data contain some 260,000 clones, 88% of them singletons. Seattle enrolled patients during active infection and tracked them longitudinally. Germline values: CDR1 LNHDA, CDR2 SQIVND (reference sequence). The CDR3 spans 19 residues. This sequence joins TRBV19 and TRBJ2-2; TRBD1 matches at 10 bases. The specimen was peripheral blood. This clonotype was obtained from a woman in her 70s with COVID-19, enrolled during active disease. CDR3 loop: CASSITRFGTGDNIGELFF. DNA of the CDR3: TGTGCCAGTAGTATAACCAGATTCGGGACAGGGGATAACATCGGGGAGCTGTTTTTT.